This T cell receptor (beta chain) was obtained from a study of blood T cells in healthy people across ages. General study results and limits: The study found more naive CD4+ cells and higher diversity in long-lived than aged donors. In these data, TCR beta diversity tracked strongly with naive T cell percentage.

The second PCR ran about 6 to 12 cycles with a sample-barcoded 5' primer and J-beta primers. Each TCR beta cDNA got a 12-nucleotide random molecular identifier. Each sample provided no less than 2.5 million CDR3-containing paired-end reads. A single record per CDR3 protein comes from TCRdb applying MiXCR to the 5' RACE reads. The table lists fewer than 1.5 million distinct CDR3 sequences, 42% of them singletons. J lost 0 bases, V lost 5 bases, and 8 bases had no gene match. The CDR3 extends over 16 amino acids. Looked up from germline, CDR1 is SGHTA and CDR2 is FQGNSA. Remarks on this clonotype: The antigen is unknown.

The specimen was blood. This TCR was sampled from a woman aged 18-29 years in good health. J is TRBJ2-7 and V is TRBV7-2; TRBD2 matches 9 bases. CDR3 protein: CASSARLAESSYEQYF. CDR3 in DNA: TGTGCCAGCAGCGCCAGACTAGCGGAAAGCTCCTACGAGCAGTACTTC. The full variable domain, its missing parts supplied by reference TRBV7-2 and TRBJ2-7, is GAGVSQSPSNKVTEKGKDVELRCDPISGHTALYWYRQSLGQGLEFLIYFQGNSAPDKSGLPSDRFSAERTGGSVSTLTIQRTQQEDSAVYLCASSARLAESSYEQYFGPGTRLTVT.